Reported below is one T cell receptor beta chain. What antigen it recognizes has not been identified. No much larger clone is present one base from it, and per-base qualities are unavailable. The data were obtained in a study of T cells in localized non-small cell lung cancer (dated by TCRdb to the early 2020s). Concerning the study at large: The study analyzed T cell repertoires of over 200 early-stage NSCLC patients, comparing tumors and uninvolved tumor-adjacent lungs. All 240 or so NSCLC patients in the cohort were treatment-naive and had localized lung tumors that were resected. Of the NSCLC patients, around 140 were male and about a hundred were female, and the mean age was about 69 years.

The research as a whole found: Higher T cell density in blood was associated with longer overall survival, whereas higher clonality in adjacent lung was associated with shorter survival. Because of the exploratory design, TCR variables were selected using unadjusted p-values without false-discovery rate correction. Of the top 100 tumor clones, a median of roughly 60 were detected in paired uninvolved adjacent lung; around 27 were also among that lung's top 100. Uninvolved tumor-adjacent lung showed the highest T cell clonality, higher than tumor, which suggests more focused antigenic responses in the uninvolved tumor-adjacent lung. Multi-region tumor sequencing was not performed, so intratumor heterogeneity could not be excluded.

At the junction V is shortened by 5 bases and J by 5 bases, with 22 bases in between. CDR1 and CDR2 (SGHVT, SQSDAQ) derive from the germline V gene. Including cysteine and phenylalanine, the CDR3 has 18 amino acids. Left in the record is the CDR3 DNA by itself, 54 bases read in frame from the first base. The immunoSEQ Assay was used to sequence TCR beta CDR3 regions from DNA. Processing in the source paper ran as follows. To compute T cell density, TCR beta template counts were normalized to usable DNA, which was estimated by amplifying housekeeping genes. Richness was estimated with the preseqR package, extrapolating to 400,000 templates for PBMC samples and 120,000 templates for tissue samples. Clonality was calculated as one minus Pielou's evenness. Tissue-enriched TCRs were identified by differential abundance testing using productive amino-acid clonotypes, minimum total count 5 and alpha 0.1. Repertoire overlap between compartments was quantified with the Jaccard Index and Morisita Overlap Index. GLIPH clustered TCR beta CDR3s with public tetramer-defined viral CDR3s; viral motifs required at least three viral sequences plus V-gene enrichment. Not all clones reach the TCRdb copy of this immuneACCESS table, which keeps in-frame sequences only. Checked studies attribute under half of the gap to unresolved V genes and leave the rest unexplained. Clone size and V and J calls were adopted from that table, with D and trimming inferred from the DNA. This sample has around 23,000 clones in its table, and 75% to 95% of those were observed once. 6.9% of the sample is taken by the ten largest.

At diagnosis, peripheral blood, uninvolved tumor-adjacent lung and tumor were collected and stored as a combination of fresh-frozen and FFPE material. For TCR repertoire profiling, blood samples were analyzed as peripheral blood mononuclear cells. The receptor's source is a woman aged 35 to 70 with stage I lung adenocarcinoma. Material: peripheral blood, obtained before any cancer treatment. The chain joins TRBV7-4 to TRBJ2-6; the D gene could be TRBD1 or TRBD2, each one agreeing over 6 bases. CDR3 sequence: CASSRGASSQSRANVLTF. The DNA sequence is as follows: TGTGCCAGCAGCAGGGGGGCCAGCTCACAAAGTCGGGCCAACGTCCTGACTTTC.